This T cell receptor (beta chain) was found in a study of T cells in Graves' hyperthyroidism and ophthalmopathy. The study included ophthalmopathy patients with Clinical Activity Score at least 3, NOSPECS grade at least 4 and duration under 3 months. Amplification targeted TCR beta CDR3 regions from RNA transcripts. The TCR CDR3 was amplified in a first-round RT-PCR using the HTBI primer set. TCRdb recomputed calls from the multiplex PCR reads with MiXCR, one row per CDR3 protein. The sample carries 390,000 or so distinct CDR3 sequences, about 15% recorded once. V shed 5 bases and J shed 4 bases, with 15 bases lying between them. CDR3 length equals 15 residues. Germline V gene lookup returns CDR1 LNHDA and CDR2 SQIVND (reference sequence).

Input material: blood. The clonotype was recovered from a young man with Graves' ophthalmopathy. This chain uses TRBV19 with TRBJ1-5; D gene uncertain. The CDR3, as DNA: TGTGCCAGTAGTTGGGGAGGAGTGGAGAATCAGCCCCAGCATTTT. Translation: CASSWGGVENQPQHF.